This T cell receptor beta chain was recorded in a study of CD8+ T cells in alopecia areata (dated by TCRdb to the late 2010s). About the investigation overall: The treated patients, all with moderate-to-severe alopecia areata, were enrolled in an open-label pilot trial of oral tofacitinib given at 5 to 10 mg twice daily. In both human patients and the C3H/HeJ mouse model, the study applied high-throughput TCRbeta sequencing to look at T cell clonal expansion in alopecia areata. RNA was obtained with the PAXgene miRNA kit for fixed scalp, the miRNeasy kit for PBMCs, and the RNeasy kit for mouse skin. Scalp clonality was compared among normal scalp (n=4), patchy alopecia areata scalp (n=8), and alopecia totalis/universalis scalp (n=8). Tofacitinib was administered for 6 to 18 months, and 6 months of follow-up off drug were then conducted to assess delayed response and recurrence. Biopsies were taken from tofacitinib-treated patients at baseline and at 4 and 24 weeks of treatment, and a later scalp biopsy was taken in several of the tofacitinib-treated patients. In humans, TCRbeta sequencing was performed on scalp tissue and on sorted CD4+ and CD8+ peripheral blood T cells from healthy controls and from patients with patchy or totalis/universalis alopecia areata. TCRbeta CDR3 regions were amplified by immunoSEQ multiplex PCR using 35 Vbeta forward and 13 Jbeta reverse primers.

Concerning this clone: Its antigen specificity is not known. Base qualities are not at hand, and no much larger clone is one base apart.

The library was prepared using the immunoSEQ multiplex PCR assay. RNA was extracted from all samples and reverse transcribed into cDNA as template for TCR sequencing. SuperScript III was used for first-strand cDNA synthesis, primed with a 2:1 mix of oligo-dT and random hexamers. A synthetic immune receptor repertoire was used to measure amplification bias, and any remaining bias was corrected computationally. As for how the authors treated the data: Raw reads were preprocessed for error removal, and CDR3 was defined according to IMGT conventions as running from the conserved cysteine to phenylalanine. To get clonality, Shannon entropy was normalized by log2 of the number of productive unique TCRs and the result was subtracted from 1. Scalp TCRbeta sequences were cross-referenced with sorted blood CD4 and CD8 repertoires so that the CD4 or CD8 identity of scalp clones could be inferred. TCRdb holds this immuneACCESS table with in-frame rearrangements only. Some clones are missing; in checked studies, unresolved V genes explain under half, and the rest has no known cause. That table furnishes V, J and clone size, whereas the DNA furnished D and trimming. This sample has 170,000 or so clones in its table, and just under 60% of those were observed once. About 15% of the sample is taken by the ten largest.

Taken with the paper, the label for time point translates to: baseline before oral tofacitinib. Lesional scalp punch biopsies and peripheral blood were obtained from alopecia areata patients. PBMCs were isolated by density centrifugation and stained for CD3, CD4 and CD8, and CD4+ and CD8+ T cells were sorted on a FACSAria. Paper-wide results and their limitations: Unlike mouse skin, where gammadelta T cells dominate, normal human skin contains resident alphabeta T cells that get sequenced too, which complicates analysis of the scalp TCR repertoire. Shared TCR sequences between patients were less evident than in mice, which may be partly attributable to HLA diversity in the patient population. Lesional scalp, especially in alopecia totalis/universalis, showed higher clonality and more expanded CD8+ clones than normal scalp, suggesting antigenic drive.

The CDR3, cysteine through phenylalanine, is 15 amino acids long. Only the CDR3 DNA stays, 45 bases, in frame from base 1. V is pruned by 4 bases and J by 3 bases, leaving 9 bases of the junction without a gene match. Sequences SGHRS (CDR1) and YFSETQ (CDR2) are obtained from the germline V gene. The TCR was taken from a human donor with alopecia areata. Rearrangement joined TRBV5-1 to TRBJ2-7, with 8 bases in between that match TRBD1. The sample here was CD4+ T cells sorted from blood, taken at week 0. The nucleotide sequence is TGCGCCAGCAGCGGGGGGACAGGCCGCCTCTACGAGCAGTACTTC. Its translation reads: CASSGGTGRLYEQYF.